This T cell receptor (beta chain) was sequenced during a study of T cell responses to AZD1222 COVID-19 vaccine. Looking at the study overall: The analysis combined second doses at about 4 or about 12 weeks. General observations from the study: It should be noted that donors were predominantly white British and more often female, and clonal diversity was possibly underestimated. In the spike-specific TCR repertoire, nearly half reportedly target unmutated variant regions.

Trimming took off 3 bases at V and 0 bases at J, with 9 bases between the two ends. The CDR3 runs to 14 residues. CDR1 DFQATT and CDR2 SNEGSKA come from the germline V gene (reference sequence). On this clone: Its antigen is not known.

Libraries were prepared by immunoSEQ multiplex PCR; TCRdb keeps only in-frame clonotypes and omits some of them. The table includes 120,000 to 150,000 clones, around 91% detected once. The TCR comes from an adult in good health. This rearrangement joins TRBV20-1 to TRBJ2-1; D unresolved. The sequenced sample was peripheral blood, obtained on day 0 of AZD1222 vaccination. CDR3 amino acids: CSASGLSSYNEQFF. The DNA of the CDR3 is TGCAGTGCTAGTGGATTGAGCTCCTACAATGAGCAGTTCTTC.